Listed here are 5 T cell receptor beta chains from one sample, sequenced in a study of blood T cells in healthy people across ages. For the second PCR, which ran for roughly 6 to 12 cycles, a sample-barcoded 5' primer and a J-beta primer mix were used. TCRdb redid the calling of the 5' RACE reads with MiXCR, one entry per CDR3 protein. The table includes about 830,000 distinct CDR3 sequences, 55% to 65% detected once. The sequenced sample consisted of blood. Source of these receptors: a man aged 25-45 years in good health.

The sample holds a few counts of this clonotype. J is TRBJ2-1 and V is TRBV11-2, with TRBD2 matching 11 bases. This CDR3 comprises 16 residues. Germline CDR1 reads SGHAT; CDR2 reads FQNNGV. The J segment lost 7 bases and the V segment lost 5 bases, leaving 10 bases of the junction unmatched. In nucleotides, the CDR3 is TGTGCCAGCAGCATCCTCGTACTAGCGGGGGTTAATGAGCAGTTCTTC. Amino acid sequence: CASSILVLAGVNEQFF.

This chain links TRBV29-1 with TRBJ2-4; TRBD1 is a possible D gene (5 bases). Matching the DNA end better, TRBJ2-7 makes the J call doubtful. This CDR3 has 13 amino acids. Germline CDR1 is SQVTM and CDR2 is ANQGSEA. In DNA, the CDR3 is TGCAGCGTTGAAGGGGTTCAGGGAAACGAGCAGTACTTC. Protein product: CSVEGVQGNEQYF.

This clonotype was seen at least ten times. The chain employs TRBV7-2 and TRBJ2-7; D is ambiguous. The germline V gene encodes CDR1 SGHTA and CDR2 FQGNSA. V lost 0 bases and J 6 bases, leaving 9 bases between the germline ends. The CDR3 sequence is 13 residues long. CDR3 sequence reads: CASSLAARSEQYF. CDR3 DNA: TGTGCCAGCAGCTTAGCGGCGCGCTCCGAGCAGTACTTC.

The CDR3 sequence: CASRGLPKSVQYF. CDR3 nucleotide sequence: TGTGCCAGCAGGGGCCTTCCCAAAAGCGTTCAGTACTTC. The V call is TRBV6-2 or TRBV6-3, the J call TRBJ2-4; D call uncertain. The CDR3 loop spans 13 amino acids. Germline assignment: CDR1 MNHEY and CDR2 SVGEGT. Deletions cut 6 bases from V and 11 bases from J, with 17 bases between.

This clonotype was detected only a few times. The gene calls are TRBV5-1 and TRBJ2-5; no reliable D call. This CDR3 is 15 amino acids long. The germline V and J ends were trimmed by 0 bases and 3 bases, with 12 bases remaining between them. Germline V lookup: CDR1 SGHRS, CDR2 YFSETQ. CDR3 protein: CASSLARQNEETQYF. For the CDR3, the DNA is TGCGCCAGCAGCTTGGCTAGACAAAACGAAGAGACCCAGTACTTC. Together with reference TRBV5-1 and TRBJ2-5, the CDR3 gives the full variable domain: KAGVTQTPRYLIKTRGQQVTLSCSPISGHRSVSWYQQTPGQGLQFLFEYFSETQRNKGNFPGRFSGRQFSNSRSEMNVSTLELGDSALYLCASSLARQNEETQYFGPGTRLLVL.